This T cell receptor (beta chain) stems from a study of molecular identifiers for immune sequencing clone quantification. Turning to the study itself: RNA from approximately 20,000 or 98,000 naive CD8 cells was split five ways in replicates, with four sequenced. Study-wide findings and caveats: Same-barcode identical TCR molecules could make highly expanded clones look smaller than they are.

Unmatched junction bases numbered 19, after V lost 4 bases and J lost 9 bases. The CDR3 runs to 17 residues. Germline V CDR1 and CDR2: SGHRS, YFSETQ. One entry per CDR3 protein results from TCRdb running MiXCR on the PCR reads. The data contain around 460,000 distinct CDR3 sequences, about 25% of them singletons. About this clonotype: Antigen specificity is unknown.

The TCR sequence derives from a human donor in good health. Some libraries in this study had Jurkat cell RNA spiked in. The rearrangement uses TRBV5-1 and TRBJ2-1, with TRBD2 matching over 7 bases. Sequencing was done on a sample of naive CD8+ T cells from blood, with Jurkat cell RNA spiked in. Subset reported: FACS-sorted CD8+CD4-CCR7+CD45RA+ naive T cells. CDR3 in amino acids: CASSAARAGFEVGEQFF. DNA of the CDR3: TGCGCCAGCAGCGCGGCCAGAGCGGGATTCGAGGTGGGTGAGCAGTTCTTC.